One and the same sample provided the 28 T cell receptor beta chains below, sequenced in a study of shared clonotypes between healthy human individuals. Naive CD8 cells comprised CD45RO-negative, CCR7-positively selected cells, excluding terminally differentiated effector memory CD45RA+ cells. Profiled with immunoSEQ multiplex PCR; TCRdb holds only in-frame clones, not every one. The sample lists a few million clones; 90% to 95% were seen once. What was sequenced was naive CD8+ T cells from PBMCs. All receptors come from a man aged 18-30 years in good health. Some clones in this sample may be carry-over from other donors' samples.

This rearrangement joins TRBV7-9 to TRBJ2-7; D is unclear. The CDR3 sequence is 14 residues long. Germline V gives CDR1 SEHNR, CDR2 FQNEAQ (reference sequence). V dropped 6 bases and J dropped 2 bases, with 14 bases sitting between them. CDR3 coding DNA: TGTGCCAGCAGGGGTGGCGGAAAGACCTACGAGCAGTACTTC. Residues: CASRGGGKTYEQYF.

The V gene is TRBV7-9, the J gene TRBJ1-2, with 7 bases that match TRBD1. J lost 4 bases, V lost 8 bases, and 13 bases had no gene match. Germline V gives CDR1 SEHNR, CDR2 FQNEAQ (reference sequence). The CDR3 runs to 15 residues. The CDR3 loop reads CASGDSGLHGYGYTF. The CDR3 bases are TGTGCCAGCGGGGACAGCGGGTTACATGGCTATGGCTACACCTTC.

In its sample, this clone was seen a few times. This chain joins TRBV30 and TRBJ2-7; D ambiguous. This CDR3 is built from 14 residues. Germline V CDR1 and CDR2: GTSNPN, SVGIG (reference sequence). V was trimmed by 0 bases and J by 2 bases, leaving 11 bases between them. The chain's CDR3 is CAWSVQGQPYEQYF. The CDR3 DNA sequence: TGTGCCTGGAGTGTACAAGGTCAGCCCTACGAGCAGTACTTC.

The CDR3 coding sequence is TGTGCCAGCAACAGCATCTGGACTAGCGTGTCCTACGAGCAGTACTTC. Protein: CASNSIWTSVSYEQYF. This chain links TRBV2 with TRBJ2-7; 9 bases line up with TRBD2. Germline-derived CDR1 and CDR2 are SNHLY and FYNNEI. V shed 7 bases, J shed 1 base, and the junction held 11 bases outside the gene matches. CDR3 length equals 16 residues.

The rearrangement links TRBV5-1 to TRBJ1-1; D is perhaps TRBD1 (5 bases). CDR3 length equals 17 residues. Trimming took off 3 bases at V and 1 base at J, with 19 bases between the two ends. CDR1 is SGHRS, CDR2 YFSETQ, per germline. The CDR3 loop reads CASSSGRRDGQNTEAFF. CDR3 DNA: TGCGCCAGCAGCTCAGGGCGTCGGGATGGTCAGAACACTGAAGCTTTCTTT.

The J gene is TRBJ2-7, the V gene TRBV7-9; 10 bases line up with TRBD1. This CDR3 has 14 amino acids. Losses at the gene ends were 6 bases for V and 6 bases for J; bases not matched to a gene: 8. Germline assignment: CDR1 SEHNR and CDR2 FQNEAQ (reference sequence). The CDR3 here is CASSGDRGRFEQYF. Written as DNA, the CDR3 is TGTGCCAGCAGTGGCGACAGGGGGCGTTTCGAGCAGTACTTC.

The CDR3 bases are TGTGCCAGCAGCTTAGGCTATACCGGCACAGATACGCAGTATTTT. It encodes CASSLGYTGTDTQYF. The chain recombines TRBV7-9 with TRBJ2-3; D gene unclear. There are 15 residues in the CDR3. V lost 1 base to trimming and J lost 1 base, with 9 bases between them. Germline CDR1 SEHNR, CDR2 FQNEAQ (reference sequence).

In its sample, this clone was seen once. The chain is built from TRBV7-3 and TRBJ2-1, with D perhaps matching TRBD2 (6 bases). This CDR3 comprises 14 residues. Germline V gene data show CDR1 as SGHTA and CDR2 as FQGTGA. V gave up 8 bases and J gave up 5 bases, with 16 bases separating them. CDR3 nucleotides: TGTGCCAGCTCGCTAACGGGAGTCCACAATGAGCAGTTCTTC. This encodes CASSLTGVHNEQFF. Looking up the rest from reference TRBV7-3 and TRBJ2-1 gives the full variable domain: GAGVSQTPSNKVTEKGKYVELRCDPISGHTALYWYRQSLGQGPEFLIYFQGTGAADDSGLPNDRFFAVRPEGSVSTLKIQRTERGDSAVYLCASSLTGVHNEQFFGPGTRLTVL.

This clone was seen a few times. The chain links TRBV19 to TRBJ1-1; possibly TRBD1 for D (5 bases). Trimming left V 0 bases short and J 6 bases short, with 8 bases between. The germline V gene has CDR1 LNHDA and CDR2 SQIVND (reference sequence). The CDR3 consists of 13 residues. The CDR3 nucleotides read TGTGCCAGTAGTATAGATCTGACAGCTGAAGCTTTCTTT. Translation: CASSIDLTAEAFF.

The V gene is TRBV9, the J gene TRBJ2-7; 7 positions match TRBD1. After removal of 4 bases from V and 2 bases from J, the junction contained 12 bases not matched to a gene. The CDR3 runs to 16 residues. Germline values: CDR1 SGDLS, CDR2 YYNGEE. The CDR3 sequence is CASSPTGFVRTYEQYF. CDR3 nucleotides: TGTGCCAGCAGCCCGACAGGGTTTGTGAGGACCTACGAGCAGTACTTC. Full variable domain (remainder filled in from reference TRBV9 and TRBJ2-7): DSGVTQTPKHLITATGQRVTLRCSPRSGDLSVYWYQQSLDQGLQFLIQYYNGEERAKGNILERFSAQQFPDLHSELNLSSLELGDSALYFCASSPTGFVRTYEQYFGPGTRLTVT.

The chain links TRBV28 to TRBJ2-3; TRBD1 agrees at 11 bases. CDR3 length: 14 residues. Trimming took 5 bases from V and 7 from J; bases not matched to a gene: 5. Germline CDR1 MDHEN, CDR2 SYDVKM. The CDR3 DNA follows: TGTGCCAGCAGTCCCGGACAGGGGGCAAATACGCAGTATTTT. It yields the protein CASSPGQGANTQYF.

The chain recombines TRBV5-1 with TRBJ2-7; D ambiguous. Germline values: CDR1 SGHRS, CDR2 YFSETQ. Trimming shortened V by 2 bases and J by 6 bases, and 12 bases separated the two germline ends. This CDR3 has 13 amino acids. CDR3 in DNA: TGCGCCAGCAGCTTCCGCCACATCAGCGAGCAGTACTTC. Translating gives CASSFRHISEQYF.

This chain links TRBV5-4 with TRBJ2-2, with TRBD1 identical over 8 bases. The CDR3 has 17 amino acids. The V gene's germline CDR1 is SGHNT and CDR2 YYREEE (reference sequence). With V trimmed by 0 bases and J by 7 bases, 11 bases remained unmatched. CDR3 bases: TGTGCCAGCAGCTTGGGACTGGCAGGGGGCGCAGGCGGGGAGCTGTTTTTT. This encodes CASSLGLAGGAGGELFF.

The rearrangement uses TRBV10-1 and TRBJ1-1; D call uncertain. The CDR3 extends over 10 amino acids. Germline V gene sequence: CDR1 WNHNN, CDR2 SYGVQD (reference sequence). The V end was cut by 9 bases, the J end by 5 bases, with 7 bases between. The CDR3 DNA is TGCGCCAGGAACGGGACTGAAGCTTTCTTT. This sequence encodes CARNGTEAFF.

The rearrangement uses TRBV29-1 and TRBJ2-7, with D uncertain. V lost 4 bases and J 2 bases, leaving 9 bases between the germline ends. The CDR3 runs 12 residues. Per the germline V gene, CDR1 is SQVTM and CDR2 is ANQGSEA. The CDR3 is CSVVGPAYEQYF. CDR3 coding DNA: TGCAGCGTTGTAGGGCCGGCCTACGAGCAGTACTTC.

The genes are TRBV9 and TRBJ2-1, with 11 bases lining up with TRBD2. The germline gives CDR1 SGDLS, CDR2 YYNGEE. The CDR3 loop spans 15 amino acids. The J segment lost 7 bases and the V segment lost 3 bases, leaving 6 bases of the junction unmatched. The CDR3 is CASSAGTSGRNEQFF. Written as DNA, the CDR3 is TGTGCCAGCAGCGCTGGGACTAGCGGACGGAATGAGCAGTTCTTC. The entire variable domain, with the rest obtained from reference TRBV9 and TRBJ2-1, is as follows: DSGVTQTPKHLITATGQRVTLRCSPRSGDLSVYWYQQSLDQGLQFLIQYYNGEERAKGNILERFSAQQFPDLHSELNLSSLELGDSALYFCASSAGTSGRNEQFFGPGTRLTVL.

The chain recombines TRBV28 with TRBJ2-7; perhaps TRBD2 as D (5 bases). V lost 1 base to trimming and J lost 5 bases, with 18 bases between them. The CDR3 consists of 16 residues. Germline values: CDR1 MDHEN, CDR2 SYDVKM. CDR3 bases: TGTGCCAGCAGTTTATATTTGGTCGAGGGCCGAAACGAGCAGTACTTC. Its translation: CASSLYLVEGRNEQYF.

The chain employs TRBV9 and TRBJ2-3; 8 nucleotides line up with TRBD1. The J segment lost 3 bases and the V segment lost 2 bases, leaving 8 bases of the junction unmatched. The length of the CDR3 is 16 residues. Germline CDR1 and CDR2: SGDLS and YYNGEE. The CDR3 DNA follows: TGTGCCAGCAGCGTCCCGGACAGGGTCAGTACAGATACGCAGTATTTT. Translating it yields CASSVPDRVSTDTQYF.

In nucleotides, the CDR3 is TGTGCCACCAGCAGAGGGAGCGAAAAACTGTTTTTT. This encodes CATSRGSEKLFF. The gene calls are TRBV15 and TRBJ1-4; unclear D gene. Germline V gene sequence: CDR1 LNHNV, CDR2 YYDKDF (reference sequence). Trimming took 1 base from V and 8 from J, leaving 5 bases between them. This CDR3 region has 12 residues.

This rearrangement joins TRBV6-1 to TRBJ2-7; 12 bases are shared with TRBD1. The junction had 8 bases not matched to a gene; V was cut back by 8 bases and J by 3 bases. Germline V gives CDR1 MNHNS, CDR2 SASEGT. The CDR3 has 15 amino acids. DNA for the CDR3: TGTGCCAGCCCCCCCGGGACAGGGGGCTTCTACGAGCAGTACTTC. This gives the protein CASPPGTGGFYEQYF.

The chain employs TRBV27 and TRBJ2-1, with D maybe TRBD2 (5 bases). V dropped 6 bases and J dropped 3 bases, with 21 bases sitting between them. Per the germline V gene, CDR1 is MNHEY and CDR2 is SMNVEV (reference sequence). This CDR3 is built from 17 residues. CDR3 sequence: CASSHLNKRGVYNEQFF. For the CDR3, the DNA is TGTGCCAGCAGCCATTTAAACAAACGGGGAGTCTACAATGAGCAGTTCTTC.

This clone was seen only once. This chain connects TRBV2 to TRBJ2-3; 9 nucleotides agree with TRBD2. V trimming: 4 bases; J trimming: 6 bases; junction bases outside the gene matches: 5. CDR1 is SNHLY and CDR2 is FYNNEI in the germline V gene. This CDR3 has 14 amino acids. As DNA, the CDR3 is TGTGCCAGCAGTGGGACTAGCGACTTTGATACGCAGTATTTT. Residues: CASSGTSDFDTQYF.

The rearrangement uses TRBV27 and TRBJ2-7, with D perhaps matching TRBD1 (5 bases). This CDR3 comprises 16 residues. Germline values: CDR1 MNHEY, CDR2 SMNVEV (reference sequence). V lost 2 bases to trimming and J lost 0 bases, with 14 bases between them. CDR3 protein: CASSLDQGSGSYEQYF. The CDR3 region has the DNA TGTGCCAGCAGTTTAGATCAGGGTTCAGGCTCCTACGAGCAGTACTTC.

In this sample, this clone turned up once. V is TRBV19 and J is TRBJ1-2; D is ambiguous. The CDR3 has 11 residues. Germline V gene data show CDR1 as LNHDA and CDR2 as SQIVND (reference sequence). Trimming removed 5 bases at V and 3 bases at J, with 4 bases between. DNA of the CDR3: TGTGCCAGTAGTGCCCACTATGGCTACACCTTC. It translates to CASSAHYGYTF.

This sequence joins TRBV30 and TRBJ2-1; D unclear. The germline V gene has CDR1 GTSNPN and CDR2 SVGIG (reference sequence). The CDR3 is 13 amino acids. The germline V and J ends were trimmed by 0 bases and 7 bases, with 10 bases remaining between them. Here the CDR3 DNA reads TGTGCCTGGAGTGTCGGTAGCCTAAATGAGCAGTTCTTC. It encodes CAWSVGSLNEQFF.

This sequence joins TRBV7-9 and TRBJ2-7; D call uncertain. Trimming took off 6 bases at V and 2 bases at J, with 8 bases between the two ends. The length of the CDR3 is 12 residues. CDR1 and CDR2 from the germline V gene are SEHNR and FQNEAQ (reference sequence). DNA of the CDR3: TGTGCCAGCAGTTATACAACCTACGAGCAGTACTTC. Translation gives CASSYTTYEQYF.

CDR3 sequence reads: CASRLAEADNEQFF. CDR3 nucleotide sequence: TGTGCCAGCAGACTAGCGGAGGCCGACAATGAGCAGTTCTTC. This rearrangement joins TRBV6-5 to TRBJ2-1, with 8 bases matching TRBD2. CDR1 and CDR2 (germline): MNHEY, SVGAGI. The CDR3 sequence is 14 residues long. The V gene end was trimmed by 6 bases and the J gene end by 5 bases; junction bases not matched to a gene: 6.

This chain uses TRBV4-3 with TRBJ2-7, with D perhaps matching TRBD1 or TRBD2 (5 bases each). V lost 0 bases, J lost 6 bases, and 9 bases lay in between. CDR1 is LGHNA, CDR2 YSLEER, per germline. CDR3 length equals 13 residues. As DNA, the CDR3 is TGCGCCAGCAGCCAAGATTGGGGACGCGAGCAGTACTTC. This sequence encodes CASSQDWGREQYF.